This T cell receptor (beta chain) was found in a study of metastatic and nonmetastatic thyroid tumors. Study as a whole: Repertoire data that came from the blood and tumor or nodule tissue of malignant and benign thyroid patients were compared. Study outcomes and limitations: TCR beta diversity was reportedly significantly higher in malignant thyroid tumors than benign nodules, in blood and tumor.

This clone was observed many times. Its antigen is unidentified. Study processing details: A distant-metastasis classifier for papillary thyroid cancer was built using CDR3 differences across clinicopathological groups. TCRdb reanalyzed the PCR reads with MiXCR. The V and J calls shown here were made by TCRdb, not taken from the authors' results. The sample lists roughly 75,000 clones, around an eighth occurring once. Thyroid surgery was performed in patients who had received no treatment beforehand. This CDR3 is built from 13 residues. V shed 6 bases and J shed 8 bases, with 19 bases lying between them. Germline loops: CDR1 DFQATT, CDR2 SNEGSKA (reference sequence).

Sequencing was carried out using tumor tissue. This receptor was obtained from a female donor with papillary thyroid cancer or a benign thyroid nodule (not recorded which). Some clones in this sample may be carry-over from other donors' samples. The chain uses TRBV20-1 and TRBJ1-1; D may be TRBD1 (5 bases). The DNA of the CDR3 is TGCAGTGCCTTGGGACGCCAAAGTAGAGAAGCTTTCTTT. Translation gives CSALGRQSREAFF.